This record concerns one TCR beta chain sequence. Antigen specificity is unknown. This CDR3 has 14 residues. CDR1 and CDR2 (germline): SEHNR, FQNEAQ (reference sequence). V shed 5 bases, J shed 6 bases, and the junction held 8 bases outside the gene matches. This sample was included in a study of ipilimumab plus nivolumab after autologous stem cell transplantation. Sequencing used immunoSEQ multiplex PCR; TCRdb keeps in-frame clones, though not all of them. The data contain approximately 80,000 clones, under 85% of them singletons. Starting 14 to 28 days after autologous transplant, ipilimumab 1 mg/kg was given. Study observations and caveats: Authors suggest TCR repertoire, Treg phenotype and gut microbiota support further study.

The clonotype comes from a male donor with diffuse large B-cell lymphoma. The chain is built from TRBV7-9 and TRBJ1-2; TRBD1 agrees at 8 bases. The source was PBMCs, collected in a trial of ipilimumab plus nivolumab as post-transplant consolidation. The CDR3 DNA reads as TGTGCCAGCAGCGCCCTGACAGGGGCTGATGGCTACACCTTC. It is translated as CASSALTGADGYTF.